The entry below gives a single T cell receptor beta chain sequence along with its context. No cognate antigen has been identified for it. Per-base quality was not reported, and no clone a single base away is much larger than it. TCRbeta CDR3 regions were amplified from genomic DNA by means of the immunoSEQ Assay, a bias-controlled multiplex PCR. The authors' pipeline ran thus. Within the assay, amplification of reference gene primers was used to estimate how many nucleated cells each sample contained. To quantify the absolute abundance of each unique TCRbeta CDR3 rearrangement, sequence reads were collapsed and filtered. Productive Simpson clonality was computed per sample as the square root of Simpson's diversity index over productive rearrangements. In its TCRdb copy, this immuneACCESS table keeps in-frame sequences only and misses some clones. Where compared with another copy, unresolved V genes explain less than half of these, and the others have no known cause. V, J and clone size were drawn from that table, and D and trimming were deduced from the DNA. Across this sample there are about 350,000 clones, with about 90% seen only once. The biggest ten clones account for roughly 1% of the sample.

These data belong to a study of blood T cell repertoires in COVID-19 (dated by TCRdb to the early 2020s). Notes on the research overall: The collaborator samples originated in the United States, Italy and Spain and spanned the acute and convalescent phases of COVID-19. Samples were obtained from the ongoing ImmuneRACE study (first 160 participants) and from some 1,200 subjects provided by 6 global collaborators. Where HLA class I and class II types were available, the types were taken from metadata supplied by the sample provider, not from assay-based typing. The repertoires were released in a freely available public database intended as a resource for research on the immune response to SARS-CoV-2. The sample metadata nearly always contained a de-identified subject ID, COVID-19 status, age in years and sex. The material from the prospective study consisted of cDNA or gDNA derived from T cells, B-cell-depleted T cells, or PBMCs. Deeply sampled blood TCRbeta repertoires from subjects exposed to, actively infected with, or recovered from COVID-19 were included in the dataset.

Relative to germline, V is 5 bases shorter and J is 3 bases shorter, with 10 bases between their ends. The germline V gene supplies CDR1 SGHDN and CDR2 FVKESK. Including cysteine and phenylalanine, the CDR3 has 13 amino acids. Only the CDR3 region is kept as DNA, spanning 39 bases read in frame from base 1. What the work shows at the level of the full study, not this receptor alone: Clinical and demographic metadata were provided uncurated, with the amount varying by source and participant.

Participants in the prospective study were aged about 18 to 100 years, lived in approximately 26 United States geographic areas, and enrolled through a virtual design. To assign participants to cohorts, the prospective study relied on clinical history that participants themselves reported in a screening survey and a study questionnaire. ImmuneRACE Cohort 3 recovered participants were defined by two consecutive negative NP/OP PCR tests, healthcare professional clearance, or symptom resolution. Each participant in the prospective study had whole blood, serum and a nasopharyngeal or oropharyngeal swab collected by mobile phlebotomists. Participants in the prospective study had the option to provide additional blood draws and questionnaires over a roughly 2-month period. Before DNA extraction, prospective study blood samples were shipped either frozen or at room temperature.

The origin of this receptor is a woman aged 25 to 45 who had recovered from COVID-19. The sequencing sample was made of PBMCs or T cells enriched from blood (not recorded which). The rearrangement joined TRBV14 to TRBJ1-1; TRBD1 could be the D gene, as 6 bases match. The CDR3 reads as follows: CASSNEGDTEAFF. The DNA sequence follows: TGTGCCAGCAGCAACGAGGGGGACACTGAAGCTTTCTTT.